A selection of T cell receptor beta chains follows, all from one sample in a study of blood T cell repertoires in COVID-19. Data came from immunoSEQ multiplex PCR; TCRdb stores just in-frame clones and leaves some out. This sample has around 200,000 clones, with about 85% found just once. The sample was peripheral blood. The source is a woman between 18 and 30 years old who had recovered from COVID-19. Both conserved end residues are part of each CDR3. The D gene is left open where the match is weak. Expanded clones get a size class; other rows say once, few or many, or leave the size out.

size | J | V | D | DNA | CDR3
. | TRBJ2-3 | TRBV20-1 | TRBD2 | TGCAGTGCTAGTGGCACTAGCGGGAGGAGGGATACGCAGTATTTT | CSASGTSGRRDTQYF
. | TRBJ1-2 | TRBV12-3/TRBV12-4 | . | TGTGCCAGCAGTCCCGGGGGTAAAGGCTACACCTTC | CASSPGGKGYTF
. | TRBJ1-2 | TRBV27 | . | TGTGCCACCCGCGGGGGCGGCGTAGGAGGCTACACCTTC | CATRGGGVGGYTF
. | TRBJ2-3 | TRBV7-9 | TRBD2 | TGTGCCAGCAACCCATTAGCGGGAGGGGCAGATACGCAGTATTTT | CASNPLAGGADTQYF
once | TRBJ1-2 | TRBV9 | . | TGTGCCAGCAGCGCGCGGTATGGCTACACCTTC | CASSARYGYTF
few | TRBJ2-1 | TRBV19 | . | TGTGCCAGTAGTATAGATCAAGTGGGAGTGGTTGAGCAGTTCTTC | CASSIDQVGVVEQFF
. | TRBJ2-1 | TRBV6-5 | TRBD2 | TGTGCCAGCAGTTACTCTAGCGGGAGGGCTGCGAATGAGCAGTTCTTC | CASSYSSGRAANEQFF
. | TRBJ2-2 | TRBV7-2 | . | TGTGCCAGCAGCTGGGGGGAGTCCACCGGGGAGCTGTTTTTT | CASSWGESTGELFF
. | TRBJ2-7 | TRBV27 | TRBD1 | TGTGCCAGCAGCTACACCGGGACAGGGGCCTACGAGCAGTACTTC | CASSYTGTGAYEQYF
. | TRBJ2-7 | TRBV7-3 | TRBD2 | TGTGCCAGCAGCTCCGCGGGAGGGAAGAACGAGCAGTACTTC | CASSSAGGKNEQYF
. | TRBJ2-7 | TRBV6-2/TRBV6-3 | TRBD2 | TGTGCCAGCAGTGGGACTAGCCCGAATTACGAGCAGTACTTC | CASSGTSPNYEQYF
. | TRBJ2-7 | TRBV28 | TRBD2 | TGTGCCAGCAGTACCCAAGCGGGAGGGCCCTACGAGCAGTACTTC | CASSTQAGGPYEQYF
. | TRBJ1-1 | TRBV25-1 | . | TGTGCCAGCAGTGAAGAGGGACAGAACACTGAAGCTTTCTTT | CASSEEGQNTEAFF
. | TRBJ2-7 | TRBV10-3 | TRBD2 | TGTGCCACCTCCGGGACTAGCGGATACGAGCAGTACTTC | CATSGTSGYEQYF
. | TRBJ2-2 | TRBV7-3 | TRBD1 | TGTGCCAGCAGCTTTGAGGGGGTCGGACAGGATTTAACCGGGGAGCTGTTTTTT | CASSFEGVGQDLTGELFF
. | TRBJ1-5 | TRBV27 | TRBD1 | TGTGCCAGCAGTTTATTGACAGGGGTTCAGCCCCAGCATTTT | CASSLLTGVQPQHF
. | TRBJ2-7 | TRBV11-2 | TRBD1 | TGTGCCAGCAGCGACAGGGGCTCCTACGAGCAGTACTTC | CASSDRGSYEQYF
. | TRBJ2-5 | TRBV27 | TRBD2 | TGTGCCAGCAGTGTGACTAGCGGGACCATGGTACAGACCCAGTACTTC | CASSVTSGTMVQTQYF
few | TRBJ1-3 | TRBV2 | . | TGTGCCAGATCTACAGGCGACTCTGGAAACACCATATATTTT | CARSTGDSGNTIYF
. | TRBJ2-3 | TRBV9 | TRBD2 | TGTGCCAGCAGCGTCAGCGGGAGGTTATTAGATACGCAGTATTTT | CASSVSGRLLDTQYF
. | TRBJ2-5 | TRBV4-2 | TRBD2 | TGTGCCAGCAGCCAACCGGGACTAGCGGGAGGGTTAGAGACCCAGTACTTC | CASSQPGLAGGLETQYF
. | TRBJ1-1 | TRBV6-2/TRBV6-3 | TRBD1 | TGTGCCAGCAGTTACTCGTCTAGGGGGCGAGGGGAGACTGAAGCTTTCTTT | CASSYSSRGRGETEAFF
. | TRBJ2-1 | TRBV5-6 | . | TGTGCCAGCAGCCTACCACCCCCTTACAGGGTAGACAATGAGCAGTTCTTC | CASSLPPPYRVDNEQFF
. | TRBJ1-2 | TRBV5-1 | TRBD1 | TGCGCCAGCAGCTTGGTCCCGGGACAGGCGGATGGCTACACCTTC | CASSLVPGQADGYTF
. | TRBJ2-3 | TRBV10-1 | TRBD2 | TGCGCCAGCAATCAGCGGGAGGAGGTCACAGATACGCAGTATTTT | CASNQREEVTDTQYF
once | TRBJ2-2 | TRBV7-3 | TRBD1 | TGTGCCAGCAGCTTAGTCCGCCCGGGACAGGGGAACACCGGGGAGCTGTTTTTT | CASSLVRPGQGNTGELFF
few | TRBJ1-1 | TRBV28 | TRBD1 | TGTGCCAGCAGTTGGGGACAGGGTGGCTTGAACACTGAAGCTTTCTTT | CASSWGQGGLNTEAFF
. | TRBJ1-1 | TRBV19 | TRBD1 | TGTGCCAGTAGTCCCCGGACAGGGGGGAGGAACACTGAAGCTTTCTTT | CASSPRTGGRNTEAFF
. | TRBJ1-2 | TRBV6-5 | . | TGTGCCAGCAGCCGGGTGGGGCGGAGCTATGGCTACACCTTC | CASSRVGRSYGYTF
few | TRBJ1-1 | TRBV18 | TRBD1 | TGTGCCAGCTCACTCCGCCCACAGGGGGTTGCTGAAGCTTTCTTT | CASSLRPQGVAEAFF
. | TRBJ2-7 | TRBV10-3 | . | TGTGCCATCAGTCAACCTACAGGCGAGCAGTACTTC | CAISQPTGEQYF
. | TRBJ1-2 | TRBV7-9 | . | TGTGCCAGCAGCTTAGGGACAAGCTATGGCTACACCTTC | CASSLGTSYGYTF
. | TRBJ2-1 | TRBV19 | TRBD2 | TGTGCCAGTAGTGTTAGACTAGCGGGAGGTTGGGGGCAGTTCTTC | CASSVRLAGGWGQFF
. | TRBJ2-1 | TRBV11-3 | TRBD2 | TGTGCCAGCAGCTCCCCTGCCGGGACTAGCGGGACCAATGAGCAGTTCTTC | CASSSPAGTSGTNEQFF
. | TRBJ2-6 | TRBV4-3 | . | TGCGCCAGCAGCCAAGATCTACCTAGCTCAAATGGGGCCAACGTCCTGACTTTC | CASSQDLPSSNGANVLTF